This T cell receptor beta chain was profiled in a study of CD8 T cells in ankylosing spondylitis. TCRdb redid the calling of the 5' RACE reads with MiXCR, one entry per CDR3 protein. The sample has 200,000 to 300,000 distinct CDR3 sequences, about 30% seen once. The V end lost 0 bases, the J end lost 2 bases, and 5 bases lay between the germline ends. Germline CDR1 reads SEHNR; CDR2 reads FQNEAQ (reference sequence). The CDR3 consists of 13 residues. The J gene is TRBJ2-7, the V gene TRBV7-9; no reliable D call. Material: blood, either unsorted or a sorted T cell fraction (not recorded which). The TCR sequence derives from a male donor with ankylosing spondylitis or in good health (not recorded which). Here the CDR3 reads CASSLAEPYEQYF. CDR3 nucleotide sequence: TGTGCCAGCAGCTTAGCGGAGCCCTACGAGCAGTACTTC.